This TCR beta chain was found in a study of post-analysis software for immune sequencing data. Looking at the study overall: Progressive-relapsing, secondary progressive and relapsing-remitting multiple sclerosis were among the disease courses included.

The CDR3 length is 19 residues. Germline assignment: CDR1 MNHNS and CDR2 SASEGT. The V gene lost 6 bases and the J gene lost 2 bases, with 28 bases spanning the gap. Each TCR beta cDNA library carried unique molecular identifiers. The yield from approximately 1 to 10 million T cells was around 500,000 cDNA molecules in total. MiXCR was run by TCRdb on the PCR reads, yielding one entry per CDR3 protein. The sample has some 240,000 distinct CDR3 sequences, 36% seen once. This clonotype came up once. Its antigen is unknown. Study outcomes and limitations: Five TRBV segments occurring more often in patients than controls included TRBV5-6, TRBV5-1 and TRBV20-1. Same-batch samples co-clustered strongly by F measure. Versus controls, multiple sclerosis patients showed significantly lower diversity (normalized Chao1).

The chain uses TRBV6-1 and TRBJ1-1, with a possible D match to TRBD1 (6 bases). This receptor was obtained from a girl aged 10-17 years with multiple sclerosis. Sequenced input: blood. The CDR3 coding sequence is TGTGCCAGCAGCAACCGCGCGCCTGGGACAAGACAGCCCAACACTGAAGCTTTCTTT. Its protein is CASSNRAPGTRQPNTEAFF.